This passage covers 20 T cell receptor beta chains from one sample sequenced in a study of blood T cell repertoires in COVID-19. Libraries were prepared by immunoSEQ multiplex PCR; TCRdb keeps only in-frame clonotypes and omits some of them. The sample carries approximately 240,000 clones, around 88% recorded once. The sample was peripheral blood. These receptors all come from a woman aged 25 to 39 who had recovered from COVID-19.

The J gene is TRBJ2-3, the V gene TRBV7-3, with 8 bases that match TRBD1. Germline CDR1 and CDR2: SGHTA and FQGTGA. The J segment lost 0 bases and the V segment lost 1 base, leaving 15 bases of the junction unmatched. The CDR3 spans 20 residues. In nucleotides, the CDR3 is TGTGCCAGCAGCTTAAATGGACAGGGACTTTGGGTGGAAAGCACAGATACGCAGTATTTT. Translation gives CASSLNGQGLWVESTDTQYF.

The V and J genes are TRBV27 and TRBJ1-3; D possibly corresponds to TRBD1 (5 bases). Germline values: CDR1 MNHEY, CDR2 SMNVEV (reference sequence). CDR3 length: 14 amino acids. V lost 3 bases to trimming and J lost 0 bases, with 6 bases between them. CDR3 DNA: TGTGCCAGCAGTTTGACAGCCTCTGGAAACACCATATATTTT. It yields the protein CASSLTASGNTIYF.

The V call is TRBV19, the J call TRBJ2-7, with TRBD1 matching over 7 bases. V trimming: 3 bases; J trimming: 0 bases; junction bases outside the gene matches: 11. Germline loops: CDR1 LNHDA, CDR2 SQIVND (reference sequence). There are 17 residues in the CDR3. The DNA of the CDR3 is TGTGCCAGTAGTATCTCCGACAGGGCTTCTCTCTCCTACGAGCAGTACTTC. Translating gives CASSISDRASLSYEQYF.

V usage is TRBV10-3 and J usage is TRBJ2-3, with TRBD2 identical over 9 bases. The V gene end was trimmed by 5 bases and the J gene end by 0 bases; junction bases not matched to a gene: 3. The CDR3 has 15 amino acids. Per germline, CDR1 ENHRY and CDR2 SYGVKD. Here the CDR3 reads CAISRLAASTDTQYF. The CDR3 nucleotides read TGTGCCATCAGTCGACTAGCGGCGAGCACAGATACGCAGTATTTT.

Only one count was recorded for this clone. V and J are TRBV30 and TRBJ1-2; the D is unclear. Trimming left V 0 bases short and J 2 bases short, with 7 bases between. Germline lookup yields CDR1 GTSNPN and CDR2 SVGIG (reference sequence). The CDR3 extends over 13 amino acids. The CDR3: CAWSVFLNYGYTF. Here the CDR3 DNA reads TGTGCCTGGAGTGTATTTCTCAACTATGGCTACACCTTC. The variable domain in full, with the rest retrieved from reference TRBV30 and TRBJ1-2, is SQTIHQWPATLVQPVGSPLSLECTVEGTSNPNLYWYRQAAGRGLQLLFYSVGIGQISSEVPQNLSASRPQDRQFILSSKKLLLSDSGFYLCAWSVFLNYGYTFGSGTRLTVV.

This clone was counted a single time. The chain is built from TRBV30 and TRBJ2-3; D is possibly TRBD2 (5 bases). Germline CDR1 and CDR2: GTSNPN and SVGIG (reference sequence). The V gene lost 3 bases and the J gene lost 1 base, with 8 bases spanning the gap. This CDR3 has 13 residues. The CDR3, as DNA: TGTGCCTGGAGGGTCGGGGGCACAGATACGCAGTATTTT. It is translated as CAWRVGGTDTQYF.

J is TRBJ2-2 and V is TRBV3-1 (or the pseudogene TRBV3-2), with 8 bases fitting TRBD2. The CDR3 spans 15 residues. Trimming at V came to 3 bases and at J to 6 bases, leaving 6 bases not matched to a gene. Per the germline V gene, CDR1 is LGHDT and CDR2 is YNNKEL (reference sequence). The CDR3 DNA reads TGTGCCAGCAGCCAGGGGTTTAGCGGGGCCGGGGAGCTGTTTTTT. This codes for CASSQGFSGAGELFF.

The chain joins TRBV5-1 to TRBJ2-3, with 11 bases aligning to TRBD2. V shed 3 bases, J shed 2 bases, and the junction held 5 bases outside the gene matches. Germline V CDR1 and CDR2: SGHRS, YFSETQ. There are 16 residues in the CDR3. CDR3 amino acids: CASSSGTSGPTDTQYF. The DNA of the CDR3 is TGCGCCAGCAGCTCCGGGACTAGCGGACCCACAGATACGCAGTATTTT.

The V gene is TRBV29-1, the J gene TRBJ1-1; D perhaps matches TRBD1 (6 bases). CDR3 length: 13 amino acids. Germline V gene data show CDR1 as SQVTM and CDR2 as ANQGSEA. The V end lost 4 bases, the J end lost 2 bases, and 11 bases lay between the germline ends. CDR3 region: CSVAPQGNTEAFF. Written as DNA, the CDR3 is TGCAGCGTTGCCCCACAGGGAAACACTGAAGCTTTCTTT.

The chain couples TRBV5-1 to TRBJ2-3; 11 bases match TRBD2. With 2 bases clipped from V and 2 bases from J, the junction kept 4 bases outside the gene matches. The CDR3 loop spans 16 amino acids. In germline, CDR1 is SGHRS, CDR2 YFSETQ. CDR3 sequence reads: CASSLPSGGHTDTQYF. For the CDR3, the DNA is TGCGCCAGCAGCTTACCTAGCGGGGGGCACACAGATACGCAGTATTTT.

This clone was seen a handful of times. The V call is TRBV5-4, the J call TRBJ1-2, with 7 bases aligning to TRBD1. Germline CDR1 reads SGHNT; CDR2 reads YYREEE (reference sequence). The J segment lost 0 bases and the V segment lost 3 bases, leaving 5 bases of the junction unmatched. The CDR3 extends over 15 amino acids. In nucleotides, the CDR3 is TGTGCCAGCAGCTACGACAGGGCAGCTAACTATGGCTACACCTTC. Protein: CASSYDRAANYGYTF.

The rearrangement joins TRBV2 to TRBJ2-1; weak D call: TRBD1 (5 bases). The V end lost 1 base, the J end lost 4 bases, and 14 bases lay between the germline ends. The CDR3 has 16 residues. The germline gives CDR1 SNHLY, CDR2 FYNNEI. The CDR3 nucleotides are TGTGCCAGCAGTGAAGGAGGCAGGGCTTCGTACAATGAGCAGTTCTTC. It codes for CASSEGGRASYNEQFF.

Only a few counts were recorded for this clone. Other DNA sequences in this sample translate to the same CDR3. The chain is built from TRBV7-9 and TRBJ1-1; D gene unclear. Deletions cut 3 bases from V and 3 bases from J, with 5 bases between. Germline assignment: CDR1 SEHNR and CDR2 FQNEAQ (reference sequence). CDR3 length equals 12 residues. CDR3 in DNA: TGTGCCAGCAGCTTTGGAGACACTGAAGCTTTCTTT. This sequence encodes CASSFGDTEAFF.

V and J are TRBV5-1 and TRBJ2-5; D is unresolved. The germline V gene encodes CDR1 SGHRS and CDR2 YFSETQ. V was shortened by 0 bases and J by 5 bases, with 17 bases between the two germline ends. CDR3 size: 16 residues. CDR3 amino acids: CASSLAVSELTETQYF. In DNA, the CDR3 is TGCGCCAGCAGCTTGGCGGTTAGTGAACTAACGGAGACCCAGTACTTC. Filled out from reference TRBV5-1 and TRBJ2-5, the complete variable domain reads KAGVTQTPRYLIKTRGQQVTLSCSPISGHRSVSWYQQTPGQGLQFLFEYFSETQRNKGNFPGRFSGRQFSNSRSEMNVSTLELGDSALYLCASSLAVSELTETQYFGPGTRLLVL.

The chain is built from TRBV18 and TRBJ2-5, with TRBD2 matching over 9 bases. From germline, CDR1 is KGHSH and CDR2 LQKENI. There are 18 residues in the CDR3. Trimming took 0 bases from V and 5 from J; bases not matched to a gene: 13. DNA for the CDR3: TGTGCCAGCTCACCACCGGGGAGTAGCGGGGGCCTAGGCGAGACCCAGTACTTC. Translated, it gives CASSPPGSSGGLGETQYF.

The chain joins TRBV3-1 (or the pseudogene TRBV3-2) to TRBJ2-5; possibly TRBD2 for D (5 bases). V was trimmed by 4 bases and J by 5 bases, leaving 14 bases between them. Per germline, CDR1 LGHDT and CDR2 YNNKEL (reference sequence). The CDR3 consists of 14 residues. In DNA, the CDR3 is TGTGCCAGCAGCCTACCCGAAAGAGGGGAGACCCAGTACTTC. The encoded protein is CASSLPERGETQYF.

This clone was detected a few times. The V gene is TRBV15, the J gene TRBJ2-3; 8 bases are a match to TRBD2. Germline V gene lookup returns CDR1 LNHNV and CDR2 YYDKDF (reference sequence). The CDR3 consists of 16 residues. V shed 1 base and J 1 base; nucleotides not matched to a gene: 4. CDR3 amino acids: CATSRAGRGGTDTQYF. In DNA form, the CDR3 reads TGTGCCACCAGCAGAGCCGGGAGGGGGGGCACAGATACGCAGTATTTT. Combining the CDR3 with reference TRBV15 and TRBJ2-3 gives the whole variable domain DAMVIQNPRYQVTQFGKPVTLSCSQTLNHNVMYWYQQKSSQAPKLLFHYYDKDFNNEADTPDNFQSRRPNTSFCFLDIRSPGLGDTAMYLCATSRAGRGGTDTQYFGPGTRLTVL.

This clone came up once. The V call is TRBV18, the J call TRBJ2-7; 7 nucleotides match TRBD1. Looked up from germline, CDR1 is KGHSH and CDR2 is LQKENI. V lost 3 bases to trimming and J lost 0 bases; unmatched junction nucleotides: 2. The CDR3 is made up of 14 amino acids. CDR3 DNA: TGTGCCAGCTCACCGGGACAGAGCTCCTACGAGCAGTACTTC. Its translation is CASSPGQSSYEQYF.

The chain uses TRBV11-2 and TRBJ1-1, with a weak D call TRBD1 (6 bases). The CDR3 is 15 amino acids. Germline values: CDR1 SGHAT, CDR2 FQNNGV. The ends were cut back, 5 bases at V and 4 bases at J, with 17 bases in the middle. The chain's CDR3 is CASSAQGWESTEAFF. CDR3 in DNA: TGTGCCAGCAGCGCTCAGGGGTGGGAGAGCACTGAAGCTTTCTTT.

The chain has TRBV4-2 and TRBJ2-1, with 7 bases matching TRBD2. Germline trimming cut 5 bases from V and 4 bases from J; bases unmatched to any gene: 5. Germline V gives CDR1 LGHNA, CDR2 YNFKEQ. This CDR3 spans 14 amino acids. The CDR3, as DNA: TGTGCCAGCAGCGCCGGGGGGAATTACAATGAGCAGTTCTTC. The encoded protein is CASSAGGNYNEQFF.